Below are 24 T cell receptor beta chains sequenced from a single sample in a study of OX40 agonist ivuxolimab in advanced cancers. The repertoire was sequenced with immunoSEQ multiplex PCR; TCRdb's copy has only in-frame clones and lacks some. Of under 80,000 clones listed, roughly nine tenths are singletons. The specimen comprised CD4+ or CD8+ T cells sorted from blood, sampled in a trial of the OX40 agonist ivuxolimab. The source is an adult with an advanced solid tumor such as melanoma, head and neck, liver or kidney cancer.

This chain joins TRBV25-1 and TRBJ2-7, with a weak D call TRBD2 (5 bases). The CDR3 consists of 12 residues. In germline, CDR1 is MGHDK, CDR2 SYGVNS. V lost 2 bases to trimming and J lost 3 bases, with 5 bases between them. In nucleotides, the CDR3 is TGTGCCAGCAGTGAAGACTACTACGAGCAGTACTTC. It codes for CASSEDYYEQYF.

The chain links TRBV12-5 to TRBJ2-1; 9 nucleotides align to TRBD1. The CDR3 is 15 residues long. V trimming: 5 bases; J trimming: 5 bases; junction bases outside the gene matches: 7. CDR1 is LGHNT, CDR2 FRNRAP, per germline. The CDR3 is CASGPGQGFHNEQFF. The CDR3 DNA reads TGTGCTAGTGGTCCAGGACAGGGGTTCCACAATGAGCAGTTCTTC.

This rearrangement joins TRBV19 to TRBJ2-5; a weak D match, TRBD2 (5 bases). Trimming took 10 bases from V and 5 from J, leaving 20 bases between them. The CDR3 length is 14 residues. The V gene's germline CDR1 is LNHDA and CDR2 SQIVND (reference sequence). This CDR3 is CATKTTGVSETQYF. CDR3 coding DNA: TGTGCCACGAAGACGACCGGGGTTTCGGAGACCCAGTACTTC.

This rearrangement joins TRBV9 to TRBJ1-1; perhaps TRBD1 as D (6 bases). This CDR3 comprises 15 residues. Trimming stripped 0 bases from V and 4 bases from J, with 13 bases between. CDR1 and CDR2 (germline): SGDLS, YYNGEE. CDR3 nucleotides: TGTGCCAGCAGCGTAGAACAGGGACGGGTCACTGAAGCTTTCTTT. Its protein is CASSVEQGRVTEAFF. The full variable domain, completed using reference TRBV9 and TRBJ1-1, is DSGVTQTPKHLITATGQRVTLRCSPRSGDLSVYWYQQSLDQGLQFLIQYYNGEERAKGNILERFSAQQFPDLHSELNLSSLELGDSALYFCASSVEQGRVTEAFFGQGTRLTVV.

The J gene is TRBJ1-5, the V gene TRBV9, with 8 bases matching TRBD1. The CDR3 loop spans 15 amino acids. The germline V gene has CDR1 SGDLS and CDR2 YYNGEE. Losses at the gene ends were 0 bases for V and 4 bases for J; bases not matched to a gene: 3. The chain's CDR3 is CASSVGGTGNQPQHF. CDR3 nucleotide sequence: TGTGCCAGCAGCGTAGGCGGGACAGGTAATCAGCCCCAGCATTTT.

V gene TRBV5-1 combines with J gene TRBJ1-1, with unresolved D. The CDR3 has 15 amino acids. The ends were cut back, 4 bases at V and 1 base at J, with 14 bases in the middle. Germline V gene data show CDR1 as SGHRS and CDR2 as YFSETQ. In nucleotides, the CDR3 is TGCGCCAGCAGCGTTGGTAGCTCAGGGAACACTGAAGCTTTCTTT. Translated: CASSVGSSGNTEAFF.

The chain joins TRBV27 to TRBJ1-1; 8 bases match TRBD1. Trimming at V came to 3 bases and at J to 11 bases, leaving 23 bases not matched to a gene. The CDR3 extends over 18 amino acids. Germline V gives CDR1 MNHEY, CDR2 SMNVEV (reference sequence). This CDR3 reads CASSFSFQSVGQGNIAFF. DNA for the CDR3: TGTGCCAGCAGTTTTTCTTTCCAGAGTGTTGGACAGGGTAATATTGCTTTCTTT.

This clone has a handful of counts. This sequence joins TRBV19 and TRBJ1-5; no firm D call. The CDR3 is 17 amino acids. CDR1 and CDR2 from the germline V gene are LNHDA and SQIVND (reference sequence). Trimming removed 5 bases from V and 1 base from J, with 18 bases in between. CDR3 sequence reads: CASSSPPGTESNQPQHF. The CDR3 nucleotides read TGTGCCAGTAGTTCACCCCCCGGCACGGAAAGCAATCAGCCCCAGCATTTT. Full variable domain (outside the CDR3, taken from reference TRBV19 and TRBJ1-5): DGGITQSPKYLFRKEGQNVTLSCEQNLNHDAMYWYRQDPGQGLRLIYYSQIVNDFQKGDIAEGYSVSREKKESFPLTVTSAQKNPTAFYLCASSSPPGTESNQPQHFGDGTRLSIL.

The chain carries TRBV6-1 and TRBJ2-5; 10 nucleotides match TRBD1. The CDR3 is 15 residues long. Looked up from germline, CDR1 is MNHNS and CDR2 is SASEGT. Losses at the gene ends were 4 bases for V and 11 bases for J; bases not matched to a gene: 13. CDR3 loop: CASSGPGQGPGEQYF. The CDR3 coding sequence is TGTGCCAGCAGTGGACCGGGACAGGGGCCAGGGGAGCAGTACTTC.

The rearrangement joins TRBV19 to TRBJ2-7, with D perhaps matching TRBD1 (6 bases). Germline CDR1 is LNHDA and CDR2 is SQIVND (reference sequence). Trimming left V 0 bases short and J 1 base short, with 7 bases between. The CDR3 is 14 amino acids. The CDR3 DNA sequence: TGTGCCAGTAGTATAGACACAGGGTCCTACGAGCAGTACTTC. This codes for CASSIDTGSYEQYF.

This clone was detected once. The chain has TRBV20-1 and TRBJ2-3; D is unclear. The V gene's germline CDR1 is DFQATT and CDR2 SNEGSKA (reference sequence). The CDR3 has 11 residues. Between the trimmed V and J ends, which lost 6 bases and 10 bases, there was a span of 14 bases. The CDR3 DNA is TGCAGTGCCAAGGTCGGTCCAGCGCAGTATTTT. It yields the protein CSAKVGPAQYF.

This clone is a singleton in its sample. The chain has TRBV28 and TRBJ1-2; no reliable D call. The V gene's germline CDR1 is MDHEN and CDR2 SYDVKM. The CDR3 is made up of 12 amino acids. Trimming left V 5 bases short and J 5 bases short, with 9 bases between. The CDR3 here is CASSRRIYGYTF. Written as DNA, the CDR3 is TGTGCCAGCAGTCGACGGATTTATGGCTACACCTTC.

The chain combines TRBV7-9 with TRBJ1-5, with D hard to call. The CDR3 loop spans 11 amino acids. V lost 3 bases and J lost 9, with 6 bases in between. CDR1 is SEHNR, CDR2 FQNEAQ, per germline (reference sequence). The chain's CDR3 is CASSFEGPQHF. CDR3 nucleotides: TGTGCCAGCAGCTTCGAGGGGCCCCAGCATTTT.

This sequence joins TRBV5-1 and TRBJ1-2; maybe TRBD1 (5 bases). The CDR3 has 14 residues. CDR1 SGHRS and CDR2 YFSETQ come from the germline V gene. V lost 4 bases and J 4 bases, leaving 14 bases between the germline ends. The CDR3 spells CASSRGSGPYGYTF. CDR3 coding DNA: TGCGCCAGCAGCAGGGGTTCAGGGCCCTATGGCTACACCTTC.

The chain recombines TRBV30 with TRBJ1-2, with TRBD1 matching over 9 bases. After removal of 5 bases from V and 6 bases from J, the junction contained 10 bases not matched to a gene. CDR1 is GTSNPN, CDR2 SVGIG, per germline (reference sequence). CDR3 size: 14 residues. CDR3 amino acids: CAWRLEDRGDGYTF. The DNA for the CDR3 is TGTGCCTGGCGACTAGAGGACAGGGGTGATGGCTACACCTTC.

This rearrangement joins TRBV20-1 to TRBJ2-7, with D unresolved. With 3 bases removed from V and 4 bases from J, the gap between germline ends came to 7 bases. CDR3 size: 11 residues. Germline V gene sequence: CDR1 DFQATT, CDR2 SNEGSKA (reference sequence). The CDR3 sequence is CSASYEYEQYF. DNA for the CDR3: TGCAGTGCTAGTTATGAGTACGAGCAGTACTTC.

V usage is TRBV6-1 and J usage is TRBJ1-4; tentatively, D is TRBD1 (6 bases). In germline, CDR1 is MNHNS, CDR2 SASEGT. The V and J ends lost 10 bases and 7 bases respectively, with 13 bases between them. The CDR3 is made up of 12 amino acids. The CDR3 protein is CATRGAGEKLFF. CDR3 nucleotides: TGTGCCACCCGGGGGGCCGGTGAAAAACTGTTTTTT.

V gene TRBV5-4 combines with J gene TRBJ2-7; a weak D match, TRBD1 (6 bases). CDR1 is SGHNT, CDR2 YYREEE, per germline (reference sequence). This CDR3 comprises 14 residues. Trimming shortened V by 2 bases and J by 6 bases, and 15 bases separated the two germline ends. The CDR3 DNA reads TGTGCCAGCAGCTTAAACAGGGTAAACGGCGAGCAGTACTTC. Translated, it gives CASSLNRVNGEQYF.

This chain connects TRBV5-1 to TRBJ2-1; 12 bases align to TRBD2. This CDR3 is 16 amino acids long. V dropped 4 bases and J dropped 10; count of bases not matched to a gene: 12. Germline CDR1 and CDR2: SGHRS and YFSETQ. The CDR3 spells CASSPQASGRAGEQFF. The DNA for the CDR3 is TGCGCCAGCAGCCCACAGGCTAGCGGGAGGGCCGGGGAGCAGTTCTTC.

This chain uses TRBV5-1 with TRBJ2-7; D is perhaps TRBD1 (6 bases). The length of the CDR3 is 14 residues. Germline V CDR1 and CDR2: SGHRS, YFSETQ. Trimming cost V 4 bases and J 6 bases, with 17 bases left between them. CDR3 sequence reads: CASSVETGLSEQYF. CDR3 in DNA: TGCGCCAGCAGCGTGGAGACAGGCCTCAGCGAGCAGTACTTC.

This clone is a singleton in its sample. The chain joins TRBV4-3 to TRBJ2-6, with TRBD1 identical over 8 bases. Germline CDR1 reads LGHNA; CDR2 reads YSLEER. The CDR3 loop spans 17 amino acids. The V segment lost 4 bases and the J segment 0 bases; nucleotides outside the gene matches: 5. The CDR3 bases are TGCGCCAGCAGCCCCGGACAGGGCCTCTCTGGGGCCAACGTCCTGACTTTC. This sequence encodes CASSPGQGLSGANVLTF.

V usage is TRBV5-1 and J usage is TRBJ1-6; a possible D gene is TRBD1 (5 bases). Trimming removed 4 bases from V and 7 bases from J, with 15 bases in between. The length of the CDR3 is 15 residues. Germline V CDR1 and CDR2: SGHRS, YFSETQ. The CDR3, as DNA: TGCGCCAGCAGCCCTGAGGGACTCGGGAATTCACCCCTCCACTTT. Residues: CASSPEGLGNSPLHF. Drawing the rest from reference TRBV5-1 and TRBJ1-6, the complete variable domain is KAGVTQTPRYLIKTRGQQVTLSCSPISGHRSVSWYQQTPGQGLQFLFEYFSETQRNKGNFPGRFSGRQFSNSRSEMNVSTLELGDSALYLCASSPEGLGNSPLHFGNGTRLTVT.

The rearrangement uses TRBV27 and TRBJ2-7; tentative D call: TRBD1 (5 bases). The germline V and J ends were trimmed by 6 bases and 4 bases, with 16 bases remaining between them. Germline V gene data show CDR1 as MNHEY and CDR2 as SMNVEV (reference sequence). The CDR3 has 14 amino acids. The CDR3 nucleotides read TGTGCCAGCAGCTCCGGTTTTACAGGATACGAGCAGTACTTC. This gives the protein CASSSGFTGYEQYF.

This chain connects TRBV9 to TRBJ2-1; D call uncertain. Trimming stripped 6 bases from V and 5 bases from J, with 15 bases between. This CDR3 region has 14 residues. Germline CDR1 and CDR2: SGDLS and YYNGEE. CDR3 sequence (DNA): TGTGCCAGCAACCAGTTGGGGATAAACAATGAGCAGTTCTTC. This translates into CASNQLGINNEQFF.